This T cell receptor beta chain was obtained from a study of cytomegalovirus exposure and HLA in healthy donors. General study points: Reports indicated that the classifier achieved high specificity and sensitivity in diagnosing cytomegalovirus status. Reports state that TCR beta sequences accurately predicted most subjects' HLA-A and HLA-B alleles.

PCR amplification relied on 60 Vbeta primers (plus 13 Jbeta primers). Sequencing was performed with immunoSEQ multiplex PCR; in TCRdb, only in-frame clones are kept and a portion is missing. The sample carries about 200,000 clones, 55% to 75% recorded once. This clone has a handful of counts. Its antigen is currently unknown. This clonotype was sampled from a man aged 35 to 55 in good health and CMV-seropositive. The source material was PBMCs.

CDR3 region: CASSFSAPLSGNTIYF. The CDR3 bases are TGTGCCAGCAGCTTCAGTGCCCCCCTCTCTGGAAACACCATATATTTT. This chain connects TRBV13 to TRBJ1-3; D remains ambiguous. V gave up 3 bases and J gave up 0 bases, with 12 bases separating them. Germline CDR1 and CDR2: PRHDT and FYEKMQ (reference sequence). This CDR3 comprises 16 residues.